Listed below are T cell receptor beta chains from one sample, sequenced in a study of blood T cell repertoires in COVID-19. This table comes from immunoSEQ multiplex PCR, and its TCRdb copy is limited to in-frame clones, with some not included. Here the sample spans about 350,000 clones, roughly 87% being singletons. Material: PBMCs or T cells enriched from blood (not recorded which). The receptor source for this set is a woman aged 25 to 39 who had recovered from COVID-19. Each CDR3 is given with its conserved first and last residue. A D gene is named only where the DNA matches it firmly. Clone size is not always given. Where it is, it says once, few, many or a class for expanded clones.

size | J | V | D | CDR3 | DNA
NA | TRBJ1-3 | TRBV4-1 | NA | CASSQPWGGGNTIYF | TGCGCCAGCAGCCAGCCCTGGGGGGGTGGAAACACCATATATTTT
NA | TRBJ1-1 | TRBV28 | TRBD1 | CASGGPGQIVPNTEAFF | TGTGCCAGTGGGGGGCCGGGACAGATTGTACCGAACACTGAAGCTTTCTTT
NA | TRBJ1-6 | TRBV7-9 | NA | CASSLRPRQSSSYNSPLHF | TGTGCCAGCAGCTTAAGGCCAAGACAATCAAGCTCCTATAATTCACCCCTCCACTTT
once | TRBJ1-2 | TRBV3-1/TRBV3-2 | TRBD1 | CASSPRTGHKDYTF | TGTGCCAGCAGCCCTCGGACAGGGCATAAGGACTACACCTTC
once | TRBJ1-6 | TRBV5-8 | TRBD1 | CASTSPGTGLWALHF | TGTGCCAGCACCTCCCCCGGGACAGGATTGTGGGCCCTCCACTTT
NA | TRBJ1-2 | TRBV28 | NA | CASSAGQYGYTF | TGTGCCAGCAGTGCCGGACAGTATGGCTACACCTTC
NA | TRBJ1-3 | TRBV5-6 | NA | CASTRSGNTIYF | TGTGCCAGCACTCGGTCTGGAAACACCATATATTTT
NA | TRBJ1-2 | TRBV2 | TRBD1 | CASSPRTGMYGYTF | TGTGCCAGCAGTCCCCGGACAGGGATGTATGGCTACACCTTC
NA | TRBJ1-6 | TRBV6-2/TRBV6-3 | NA | CASSGDMENSPLHF | TGTGCCAGCAGTGGGGACATGGAGAATTCACCCCTCCACTTT
NA | TRBJ1-5 | TRBV2 | NA | CASTRREGNQPQHF | TGTGCCAGCACCCGACGGGAGGGCAATCAGCCCCAGCATTTT
NA | TRBJ1-6 | TRBV4-1 | TRBD1 | CASSQGWSRGPETYNSPLHF | TGCGCCAGCAGCCAAGGGTGGAGCAGGGGGCCGGAGACCTATAATTCACCCCTCCACTTT
NA | TRBJ2-1 | TRBV2 | TRBD2 | CASIATSGLNEQFF | TGTGCCAGCATTGCTACTAGCGGGCTCAATGAGCAGTTCTTC
NA | TRBJ1-2 | TRBV10-3 | NA | CAISEPGRGSDYGYTF | TGTGCCATCAGTGAGCCCGGTCGAGGGTCCGACTATGGCTACACCTTC
NA | TRBJ2-6 | TRBV6-6 | TRBD1 | CASSLWSFDRVLSGANVLTF | TGTGCCAGCAGCCTCTGGTCGTTTGACAGGGTTCTCTCTGGGGCCAACGTCCTGACTTTC
few | TRBJ1-2 | TRBV29-1 | NA | CAGASDYGYTF | TGCGCGGGGGCTTCAGACTATGGCTACACCTTC
NA | TRBJ2-5 | TRBV11-2 | TRBD2 | CASSARGGLRTQYF | TGTGCCAGCAGCGCCCGGGGGGGTCTCCGAACCCAGTACTTC
NA | TRBJ2-7 | TRBV28 | TRBD1 | CASSLEDRGPTYEQYF | TGTGCCAGCAGTCTCGAAGACAGGGGGCCCACCTACGAGCAGTACTTC
NA | TRBJ2-4 | TRBV14 | TRBD2 | CASSQAYSGGAYRTAKNIQYF | TGTGCCAGCAGCCAAGCTTATAGCGGGGGGGCCTATCGGACCGCCAAAAACATTCAGTACTTC
NA | TRBJ2-7 | TRBV11-2 | TRBD2 | CASSTLAGGLGKWEQYF | TGTGCCAGCAGCACACTAGCGGGAGGACTTGGAAAGTGGGAGCAGTACTTC
NA | TRBJ1-2 | TRBV6-5 | NA | CASAITVNYGYTF | TGTGCCAGCGCGATAACGGTGAACTATGGCTACACCTTC
NA | TRBJ1-5 | TRBV30 | NA | CAWSSRDYSNQPQHF | TGTGCCTGGAGTTCGAGGGATTATAGCAATCAGCCCCAGCATTTT
once | TRBJ2-7 | TRBV7-9 | NA | CASSPDSPPYEQYF | TGTGCCAGCAGCCCGGACTCACCCCCCTACGAGCAGTACTTC
NA | TRBJ1-2 | TRBV7-9 | NA | CASSLTGREANYGYTF | TGTGCCAGCAGCCTCACAGGGAGGGAGGCTAACTATGGCTACACCTTC
NA | TRBJ2-2 | TRBV7-8 | TRBD1 | CASSLAWTGGSHPGGELFF | TGTGCCAGCAGCTTAGCTTGGACAGGGGGAAGTCATCCGGGCGGGGAGCTGTTTTTT
NA | TRBJ2-5 | TRBV24-1 | TRBD1 | CATSDRQGKETQYF | TGTGCCACCAGTGATCGACAGGGGAAAGAGACCCAGTACTTC
NA | TRBJ1-1 | TRBV10-3 | NA | CAIGQFGDNAEAFF | TGTGCCATCGGACAGTTCGGAGATAATGCTGAAGCTTTCTTT
NA | TRBJ2-7 | TRBV2 | NA | CASSLTRTNEQYF | TGTGCCAGCAGCCTGACTAGAACCAACGAGCAGTACTTC